The TCR beta chain described here comes from a study of control samples from healthy donors and cancer patients. Assay: immunoSEQ multiplex PCR; the TCRdb copy retains only in-frame clones and omits some. The table includes more than 85,000 clones, over 75% detected once. Germline values: CDR1 SGHDN, CDR2 FVKESK. The CDR3 is made up of 14 amino acids. V lost 6 bases, J lost 3 bases, and 14 bases lay in between. This clone was detected once. This chain uses TRBV14 with TRBJ2-5; TRBD2 is a possible D gene (5 bases). Sequencing used blood. The clonotype originates from a human donor in good health. The donor label of this sample is uncertain. DNA for the CDR3: TGTGCCAGCAGTAGGATATCGGGGAAAGAGACCCAGTACTTC. Translated, it gives CASSRISGKETQYF.